This T cell receptor beta chain came from a study of OX40 agonist ivuxolimab in advanced cancers. In the study overall: Ivuxolimab, which targeted the costimulatory receptor OX40 (CD134), was an agonistic, fully human IgG2 monoclonal antibody. A male proportion of roughly 80% and a mean age of approximately 61 years, ranging from 23 to 79, were recorded for the dose-escalation cohort. Patients were allowed to have had prior anti-PD-1, anti-PD-L1 or anti-CTLA-4 therapy, and 40% of the dose-escalation patients had been treated with checkpoint inhibitors. The paper covers the monotherapy dose-escalation part of the phase I ivuxolimab trial, which included N ≈ 50 patients. Partial responses occurred in three dose-escalation patients, of whom one had hepatocellular carcinoma and two had cutaneous melanoma. Intravenous ivuxolimab was administered to patients every 2 weeks at six dose levels: 0.01, 0.1, 0.3, 1.5, 3 and 10 mg/kg. Peripheral TCRbeta sequencing was intended to test whether TCR sequence diversity was altered and clonal T-cell expansion was caused by ivuxolimab. Of the 52 patients in dose escalation, 19 had hepatocellular carcinoma, approximately 15 had melanoma, 9 had renal cell carcinoma and 9 had head and neck cancer.

From the cysteine through the phenylalanine, the CDR3 covers 17 amino acids. Only the CDR3 DNA stays, 51 bases, in frame from base 1. For CDR1 and CDR2, the germline V gene lists LGHNA and YNFKEQ. Here V drops 2 bases and J drops 4 bases, and the junction holds 8 bases not matched to any gene. For sequencing of the TCRbeta CDR3 region, genomic DNA was extracted from the sorted cells. TCRbeta CDR3 regions were sequenced using the immunoSEQ Assay. This immuneACCESS table, as held by TCRdb, lists in-frame sequences with V and J called but not all clones. Of the missing ones, under half trace to an unresolved V gene in checked studies; the others have no known cause. The sample has about 100,000 clones on record, approximately 90% of them singletons. The ten biggest clones cover 0.15% to 0.2% of the sample. For this clone: Its antigen is currently not known. Base qualities were left out, and no much larger clone turns up one base away.

Patients with autoimmune disease history or receiving systemic immunosuppression were excluded from the trial. Peripheral blood for TCR sequencing was collected from all dose cohorts at baseline, on cycle 4 day 1, and on cycle 7 day 1. Samples were obtained from an open-label, multicenter, first-in-human phase I dose-escalation trial of ivuxolimab. The trial enrolled adults with locally advanced or metastatic head and neck squamous cell, hepatocellular, melanoma or renal cell carcinoma. Before TCR sequencing, CD4+ T cells and CD8+ T cells were sorted from peripheral blood as separate populations. General study outcomes and caveats: At doses from 0.1 to 3.0 mg/kg, clonal expansion was seen in both CD4+ and CD8+ blood T cells between baseline and week 6. Low levels of normalized T-cell clonal expansion were also seen in some patients who did not respond. In partial responders in the 0.1-3.0 mg/kg groups, normalized peripheral clonal expansion was found to be among the lowest, especially among CD8+ T cells. The antigen specificity of the peripheral T cells that underwent clonal expansion was not determined. After ivuxolimab, more expanded clones were found on average in CD8+ T cells than in CD4+ T cells.

This TCR was recovered from an adult with an advanced solid tumor such as melanoma, head and neck, liver or kidney cancer. The rearranged segments are TRBV4-2 and TRBJ1-1; TRBD1 fits 12 bases in the junction. The specimen comprised CD4+ or CD8+ T cells sorted from blood, sampled in a trial of the OX40 agonist ivuxolimab. The bases read TGTGCCAGCAGCCAAATGGGACAGGGGGCGTTCGGCACTGAAGCTTTCTTT. Its product reads: CASSQMGQGAFGTEAFF.